This TCR beta chain was identified during a study of cytomegalovirus exposure and HLA in healthy donors. The PCR used 60 Vbeta and 13 Jbeta primers. Data came from immunoSEQ multiplex PCR; TCRdb stores just in-frame clones and leaves some out. The sample lists roughly 150,000 clones; 65% to 85% were seen once. Regarding the study as a whole: It was likely that a cluster of highly shared sequence variants was a sequencing artifact. In the analysis, some V segments, TRBV6-2 and TRBV6-3 included, were excluded as indistinguishable.

With regard to this clone: The antigen is unknown.

V was clipped by 4 bases and J by 0 bases, with 13 bases between them. The CDR3 runs 16 residues. The germline CDR1 and CDR2 sequences are MDHEN and SYDVKM. The source is a young man in good health and CMV-seronegative. The genes are TRBV28 and TRBJ2-1, with D possibly TRBD2 on 6 matching bases. The sample comprised PBMCs. The DNA of the CDR3 is TGTGCCAGCAGTTCCCTCACGGGACTCTCCTACAATGAGCAGTTCTTC. Residues: CASSSLTGLSYNEQFF.